The rows below give T cell receptor beta chains drawn from one sample of a study of blood T cell repertoires in COVID-19. The table came from immunoSEQ multiplex PCR; TCRdb's copy has only in-frame clones and leaves some out. The sample records 180,000 or so clones, under 85% being singletons. Sample: peripheral blood. These receptor sequences come from a man in his sixties who had recovered from COVID-19. Both conserved end residues are part of each CDR3. Rows may omit the clone size; those that give it use once, few, many or a size class.

v_gene: TRBV6-2/TRBV6-3; abundance: once; CDR3aa: CASSQTGRNEQYF
v_gene: TRBV6-5; abundance: NA; CDR3aa: CASWGLAVTGELFF
v_gene: TRBV19; abundance: NA; CDR3aa: CASSIPGRASVDTQYF
v_gene: TRBV7-3; abundance: NA; CDR3aa: CASSARTGSTDTQYF
v_gene: TRBV19; abundance: NA; CDR3aa: CASSIGGSTDTQYF
v_gene: TRBV24-1; abundance: NA; CDR3aa: CATSRGIGTDTQYF
v_gene: TRBV5-1; abundance: NA; CDR3aa: CASSPGTGQSYEQYF
v_gene: TRBV7-2; abundance: NA; CDR3aa: CASSSASAANYGYTF
v_gene: TRBV27; abundance: NA; CDR3aa: CASSARDRGFQPQHF
v_gene: TRBV5-4; abundance: NA; CDR3aa: CASSLGGTNEKLFF
v_gene: TRBV4-2; abundance: NA; CDR3aa: CASSQTTPLGETQYF
v_gene: TRBV6-5; abundance: NA; CDR3aa: CASTKGDSTEAFF
v_gene: TRBV20-1; abundance: NA; CDR3aa: CRGQGGSEAFF
v_gene: TRBV2; abundance: NA; CDR3aa: CASSEERRQGGTEAFF
v_gene: TRBV30; abundance: NA; CDR3aa: CAWSTTGTGGYNEQFF
v_gene: TRBV5-1; abundance: NA; CDR3aa: CASSPTAGTDTQYF
v_gene: TRBV11-1; abundance: NA; CDR3aa: CASSLIQGKETQYF
v_gene: TRBV19; abundance: NA; CDR3aa: CASTPRRSGANVLTF
v_gene: TRBV6-5; abundance: NA; CDR3aa: CASGRQGSSQPQHF
v_gene: TRBV5-6; abundance: NA; CDR3aa: CASSSLSGTGKRTGELFF
v_gene: TRBV18; abundance: few; CDR3aa: CASSRRHNDEQFF
v_gene: TRBV11-3; abundance: NA; CDR3aa: CASSTGLGSNTDTQYF
v_gene: TRBV18; abundance: few; CDR3aa: CASSPPRAGASSGNTIYF
v_gene: TRBV5-1; abundance: NA; CDR3aa: CASSARGGPNEQFF
v_gene: TRBV12-3/TRBV12-4; abundance: NA; CDR3aa: CASTRGGEQPQHF
v_gene: TRBV3-1/TRBV3-2; abundance: NA; CDR3aa: CASSQDTGAGEETQYF
v_gene: TRBV2; abundance: NA; CDR3aa: CASTWTGLDYGYTF
v_gene: TRBV19; abundance: NA; CDR3aa: CASSVPGQGWSKRAQPQHF